This T cell receptor beta chain emerged from a study of blood T cells in healthy people across ages. Primed by a sample-barcoded 5' primer and a J-beta primer mix, a second PCR proceeded for 7 to 11 cycles. TCRdb reprocessed the 5' RACE reads with MiXCR, giving one entry per CDR3 protein. The sample includes hundreds of thousands of distinct CDR3 sequences, 40% to 65% of them seen just once. This CDR3 contains 15 residues. Germline V gives CDR1 LNHDA, CDR2 SQIVND (reference sequence). V lost 7 bases and J lost 3; bases outside the gene matches: 8. Every sample yielded at least 6.5 million isolated PBMCs. Comment on this clonotype: Its antigen is still unknown.

Regarding the study as a whole: Higher diversity and more naive CD4+ cells were features of long-lived donors, compared to aged donors.

The chain links TRBV19 to TRBJ2-5, with TRBD2 matching 10 bases. The specimen sequenced was blood. The TCR was taken from a woman over 75 in good health. The DNA of the CDR3 is TGTGCCAGTACCGGGACTAGCGCCAAAGAAGAGACCCAGTACTTC. Translated, it gives CASTGTSAKEETQYF. Supplemented by reference TRBV19 and TRBJ2-5, the full variable domain reads DGGITQSPKYLFRKEGQNVTLSCEQNLNHDAMYWYRQDPGQGLRLIYYSQIVNDFQKGDIAEGYSVSREKKESFPLTVTSAQKNPTAFYLCASTGTSAKEETQYFGPGTRLLVL.